Below, one T cell receptor (beta chain) is given with its context. The antigen remains undetermined. This CDR3 comprises 14 residues. Germline-derived CDR1 and CDR2 are SNHLY and FYNNEI. Between the trimmed V and J ends, which lost 4 bases and 4 bases, there was a span of 13 bases. The sample originates from a study of T cells after yellow fever vaccination. Background on the study: Any fraction with a low cell number was prepared using SMART-Seq v4 Ultra Low Input. Overall study results and limits: Weaker, the secondary response had a peak occurring faster, on day 5 versus 15. Abundant clonotypes from the bulk population could have been carried over as contaminants into FACS-sorted repertoires.

TCRdb itself ran the 5' RACE reads through MiXCR, one entry per CDR3 protein. Of 150,000 to 200,000 distinct CDR3 sequences in the sample, approximately 11% were seen once. Sample: CD8+ T cells sorted from PBMCs, taken 15 days after the yellow fever booster vaccination. The clonotype originates from a man between 18 and 29 years old who received the YFV17D yellow fever vaccine. The chain uses TRBV2 and TRBJ1-2; D possibly corresponds to TRBD1 (5 bases). The CDR3 DNA follows: TGTGCCAGCAGTGCCCCGGGGACGGTCTATGGCTACACCTTC. Its protein product is CASSAPGTVYGYTF.